The rows below give T cell receptor beta chains drawn from one sample of a study of blood T cells in healthy people across ages. Each CDR3 protein gets one entry after TCRdb re-called the 5' RACE reads with MiXCR. The table has 1.5 million to 2 million distinct CDR3 sequences, about 28% seen once. The sample taken for sequencing was blood. The receptors shown here come from a woman aged 25 to 39 in good health. Both conserved end residues are part of each CDR3. A D gene is named only where the DNA matches it firmly. Clone size is given for some rows only: seen once, a few or many times, or a class if the clone is expanded.

TRBD1 | - | 18 | TRBJ2-3 | TRBV6-2/TRBV6-3 | CASSYSSYGQGATDTQYF | TGTGCCAGCAGTTACTCGTCGTATGGACAGGGGGCAACAGATACGCAGTATTTT
TRBD1 | many | 16 | TRBJ1-2 | TRBV6-1 | CASSALPGQGNYGYTF | TGTGCCAGCAGTGCTCTTCCGGGACAGGGAAACTATGGCTACACCTTC
TRBD1 | few | 15 | TRBJ1-6 | TRBV11-2 | CASSFTGTANSPLHF | TGTGCCAGCAGCTTTACCGGGACAGCTAATTCACCCCTCCACTTT
- | many | 12 | TRBJ1-2 | TRBV20-1 | CSADREGYGYTF | TGCAGTGCGGATAGGGAGGGCTATGGCTACACCTTC
TRBD1 | - | 17 | TRBJ2-6 | TRBV19 | CASRPGTGVWGANVLTF | TGTGCCAGTAGACCCGGGACAGGGGTGTGGGGGGCCAACGTCCTGACTTTC
- | few | 13 | TRBJ2-1 | TRBV11-2 | CASSLNGLNEQFF | TGTGCCAGCAGCTTAAACGGGCTAAATGAGCAGTTCTTC
- | - | 13 | TRBJ2-7 | TRBV27 | CASSNSAYNEQYF | TGTGCCAGCAGTAACAGTGCCTACAATGAGCAGTACTTC
TRBD2 | few | 13 | TRBJ2-3 | TRBV28 | CASTGLAGNTQYF | TGTGCCAGCACGGGACTAGCAGGGAATACGCAGTATTTT
- | - | 13 | TRBJ1-2 | TRBV7-2 | CASSSGPEGSHTF | TGTGCCAGCAGCTCCGGACCAGAGGGGTCCCACACCTTC
- | - | 15 | TRBJ1-1 | TRBV3-1 | CASSQGRDGNTEAFF | TGTGCCAGCAGCCAAGGCCGGGACGGGAACACTGAAGCTTTCTTT
TRBD2 | few | 15 | TRBJ2-7 | TRBV7-2 | CASSSWRGITYGQYF | TGTGCCAGCAGCTCCTGGCGGGGGATTACCTACGGGCAGTACTTC
- | many | 14 | TRBJ2-7 | TRBV10-3 | CATESGSETYEQYF | TGTGCCACCGAGAGTGGAAGCGAGACCTACGAGCAGTACTTC
TRBD1 | - | 14 | TRBJ1-1 | TRBV5-1 | CASSTGTGNAEAFF | TGCGCCAGCAGCACCGGGACAGGGAACGCTGAAGCTTTCTTT
TRBD1 | few | 14 | TRBJ1-2 | TRBV3-1 | CASSRGQGDGGYTF | TGTGCCAGCAGCCGGGGACAGGGGGATGGTGGCTACACCTTC
- | few | 14 | TRBJ2-1 | TRBV30 | CAWSRVSSYNEQFF | TGTGCCTGGAGTCGGGTGAGCTCCTACAATGAGCAGTTCTTC
TRBD2 | - | 17 | TRBJ2-3 | TRBV7-8 | CASSLGSSGTGTDTQYF | TGTGCCAGCAGCTTAGGGTCTAGCGGGACCGGGACAGATACGCAGTATTTT
- | many | 14 | TRBJ2-7 | TRBV10-3 | CAISVLRGDYEQYF | TGTGCCATCAGCGTACTCAGGGGGGACTACGAGCAGTACTTC
TRBD2 | - | 17 | TRBJ2-1 | TRBV4-1 | CASSQLMSGGAIREQFF | TGCGCCAGCAGCCAACTCATGAGCGGGGGGGCAATACGTGAGCAGTTCTTC
- | few | 15 | TRBJ2-7 | TRBV10-1 | CASRRDLVGAREQYF | TGCGCCAGCAGGAGGGACTTGGTGGGCGCTCGGGAGCAGTACTTC
- | many | 16 | TRBJ2-7 | TRBV21-1 | CASRGSEGPFERAEYF | TGTGCCAGCAGGGGATCCGAGGGCCCCTTTGAAAGAGCGGAGTACTTC
- | many | 14 | TRBJ2-1 | TRBV29-1 | CSVVGTEIHNEQFF | TGCAGCGTTGTGGGGACCGAAATTCACAATGAGCAGTTCTTC